Listed below are T cell receptor beta chains from one sample, sequenced in a study of blood T cells in healthy people across ages. TCRdb independently ran MiXCR on the 5' RACE reads; one entry per CDR3 protein. This sample has approximately 810,000 distinct CDR3 sequences; less than 35% occur once, and the top ten carry roughly 17%. The sample taken for sequencing was blood. These receptors originate from a woman of 80 years or more in good health. Both conserved end residues are part of each CDR3. The D gene is left open where the match is weak.

- TRBV20-1 CSARDPSGPGQPQHF
- TRBV6-1 CASRPGANRNNSPLHF
TRBD2 TRBV7-8 CASSFGTSGGYEQFF
TRBD1 TRBV6-2/TRBV6-3 CASSQLGQGDGYTF
TRBD2 TRBV4-3 CASSRKPMRLAGGYEQYF
- TRBV6-1 CASSKRRSGRQSEDEQFF
TRBD1 TRBV9 CASSVTPSTGGKNIQYF
- TRBV6-5 CASSYHRDTYEQYF
- TRBV7-9 CASSVGGDTTEAFF
- TRBV20-1 CSARKEGRMSTEAFF
- TRBV9 CASSVGGFSATGIQYF
- TRBV7-2 CASSLEAEVYGYTF
- TRBV7-8 CASLPRPGRTRGGDQPQHF
- TRBV5-1 CASSLQGVTAYGYTF
TRBD2 TRBV5-1 CASSYGTSGGFRASEQFF
- TRBV20-1 CSGPEAFF
- TRBV11-2 CASSLMAGPSDTQYF
TRBD1 TRBV6-5 CASSYSTGQRETQYF
- TRBV6-2/TRBV6-3 CASSYSGAQYF
- TRBV5-1 CASGPREILGYGYTF
- TRBV15 CATSRDGGGGFYNEQFF
TRBD1 TRBV7-2 CASSFGTGGLEKLFF
- TRBV6-2/TRBV6-3 CASSRPSQGDYGYTF
TRBD2 TRBV4-3 CASSYKIGTSGGQETQYF